A single sample gave rise to the 27 T cell receptor beta chains below, sequenced in a study of beta chain features in type 1 diabetes. Since all of the isolated RNA was reverse transcribed, expressed TCRB transcripts were what got sequenced. Using immunoSEQ multiplex PCR, the repertoire was profiled, and TCRdb retains in-frame clones only, with some absent. Here the sample spans around 340,000 clones, 15% to 20% being singletons. Sequencing was done on a sample of naive CD4+ T cells from blood. Receptors were obtained from a woman between 18 and 30 years old in good health.

This sequence joins TRBV9 and TRBJ2-1, with TRBD2 identical over 9 bases. After removal of 4 bases from V and 4 bases from J, the junction contained 12 bases not matched to a gene. Per the germline V gene, CDR1 is SGDLS and CDR2 is YYNGEE. This CDR3 spans 17 amino acids. The CDR3 region is CASSPLMGSGGYNEQFF. CDR3 in DNA: TGTGCCAGCAGCCCCCTCATGGGTAGCGGGGGATACAATGAGCAGTTCTTC.

V is TRBV11-2 and J is TRBJ1-2; D perhaps matches TRBD1 (5 bases). The CDR3 covers 15 residues. The ends were cut back, 5 bases at V and 2 bases at J, with 15 bases in the middle. Germline loops: CDR1 SGHAT, CDR2 FQNNGV. CDR3 protein: CASSRPRAVNYGYTF. CDR3 sequence (DNA): TGTGCCAGCAGCCGCCCCAGGGCGGTAAACTATGGCTACACCTTC.

CDR3 loop: CASSQGGNLYGYTF. In DNA form, the CDR3 reads TGTGCCAGCAGCCAAGGCGGGAACCTTTATGGCTACACCTTC. V gene TRBV4-2 combines with J gene TRBJ1-2; D unclear. From germline, CDR1 is LGHNA and CDR2 YNFKEQ. This CDR3 contains 14 residues. Trimming removed 1 base from V and 5 bases from J, with 11 bases in between.

The table lists this clone with a few counts. The rearrangement joins TRBV30 to TRBJ2-1; maybe TRBD1 (6 bases). CDR3 length equals 14 residues. CDR1 and CDR2 (germline): GTSNPN, SVGIG (reference sequence). Between the trimmed V and J ends, which lost 0 bases and 6 bases, there was a span of 12 bases. In nucleotides, the CDR3 is TGTGCCTGGAGTGTATTGAGAGGGGGCAATGAGCAGTTCTTC. The encoded protein is CAWSVLRGGNEQFF.

This clone appeared a few times. The sample holds other DNA sequences that translate to the same CDR3. The V gene is TRBV11-2, the J gene TRBJ2-7; 8 bases are a match to TRBD1. The CDR3 sequence is 13 residues long. The J segment lost 3 bases and the V segment lost 4 bases, leaving 2 bases of the junction unmatched. Per the germline V gene, CDR1 is SGHAT and CDR2 is FQNNGV. The CDR3 nucleotides read TGTGCCAGCAGCTCGGACAGGGACTACGAGCAGTACTTC. Translation gives CASSSDRDYEQYF.

The chain combines TRBV4-3 with TRBJ2-7; 10 bases align to TRBD1. Germline V gives CDR1 LGHNA, CDR2 YSLEER. Trimming cost V 2 bases and J 4 bases; bases outside gene matches: 5. The length of the CDR3 is 15 residues. The CDR3 coding sequence is TGCGCCAGCAGCCAAATCGGACAGGGGGTGTACGAGCAGTACTTC. Translating it yields CASSQIGQGVYEQYF.

This clone has only one observation. The chain recombines TRBV7-3 with TRBJ2-5; D perhaps matches TRBD1 (6 bases). The CDR3 consists of 15 residues. The germline V gene has CDR1 SGHTA and CDR2 FQGTGA. Trimming left V 6 bases short and J 1 base short, with 15 bases between. The CDR3 here is CASRTTGNSQETQYF. The CDR3 DNA reads TGTGCCAGCAGAACCACAGGGAATTCCCAAGAGACCCAGTACTTC.

Only a few counts were recorded for this clone. The rearrangement links TRBV25-1 to TRBJ2-5; 7 nucleotides agree with TRBD1. Germline loops: CDR1 MGHDK, CDR2 SYGVNS. V shed 6 bases and J 6 bases; nucleotides not matched to a gene: 13. CDR3 length equals 15 residues. As DNA, the CDR3 is TGTGCCAGCAGGGCCGGGACAGACCATGGCCAGACCCAGTACTTC. Protein: CASRAGTDHGQTQYF.

The J gene is TRBJ2-3, the V gene TRBV2, with TRBD2 as a possible D gene (6 bases). Per the germline V gene, CDR1 is SNHLY and CDR2 is FYNNEI. The V end was cut by 8 bases, the J end by 1 base, with 10 bases between. The CDR3 covers 13 residues. The CDR3 bases are TGTGCCAGCGGCCCGGGGGGCACAGATACGCAGTATTTT. It is translated as CASGPGGTDTQYF.

In its sample, this clone was seen once. V and J are TRBV18 and TRBJ1-1; 9 bases align to TRBD1. From germline, CDR1 is KGHSH and CDR2 LQKENI. The ends lost 4 bases at V and 3 bases at J; junction bases unmatched: 9. The CDR3 sequence is 16 residues long. CDR3 residues: CASSRRTGDWDTEAFF. The CDR3 nucleotides read TGTGCCAGCTCACGTAGGACAGGGGATTGGGACACTGAAGCTTTCTTT.

This clone appeared a few times. The chain combines TRBV9 with TRBJ1-2; TRBD1 matches 7 bases. Germline V gene data show CDR1 as SGDLS and CDR2 as YYNGEE. V dropped 3 bases and J dropped 3; count of bases not matched to a gene: 2. The CDR3 sequence is 13 residues long. CDR3 nucleotide sequence: TGTGCCAGCAGCGGAGACAGGGACTATGGCTACACCTTC. It codes for CASSGDRDYGYTF. Supplemented by reference TRBV9 and TRBJ1-2, the full variable domain reads DSGVTQTPKHLITATGQRVTLRCSPRSGDLSVYWYQQSLDQGLQFLIQYYNGEERAKGNILERFSAQQFPDLHSELNLSSLELGDSALYFCASSGDRDYGYTFGSGTRLTVV.

This clone was seen a single time. The chain couples TRBV30 to TRBJ2-7; 7 bases map to TRBD1. From germline, CDR1 is GTSNPN and CDR2 SVGIG (reference sequence). The CDR3 loop spans 14 amino acids. The junction had 2 bases not matched to a gene; V was cut back by 0 bases and J by 0 bases. CDR3 in DNA: TGTGCCTGGAGTGTACGGGACAGCTCCTACGAGCAGTACTTC. Translating it yields CAWSVRDSSYEQYF.

DNA of the CDR3: TGTGCCAGCAGTTACCACCGCGGGAGCTCCTACAATGAGCAGTTCTTC. Translating it yields CASSYHRGSSYNEQFF. The chain has TRBV6-5 and TRBJ2-1; 7 positions match TRBD2. This CDR3 has 16 residues. The trim removed 2 bases at V and 0 bases at J, leaving 4 bases unmatched. Germline CDR1 is MNHEY and CDR2 is SVGAGI.

J is TRBJ1-1 and V is TRBV14; TRBD1 might be the D (5 bases). Germline V CDR1 and CDR2: SGHDN, FVKESK. The CDR3 contains 15 residues. The ends were cut back, 1 base at V and 4 bases at J, with 13 bases in the middle. DNA for the CDR3: TGTGCCAGCAGCCAAGCTTCGGGGGGACCCACTGAAGCTTTCTTT. It codes for CASSQASGGPTEAFF.

The chain couples TRBV7-9 to TRBJ2-7; D is unclear. The germline gives CDR1 SEHNR, CDR2 FQNEAQ (reference sequence). V lost 3 bases and J 5 bases, leaving 11 bases between the germline ends. The CDR3 has 13 residues. CDR3 DNA: TGTGCCAGCAGCTTGTCTCAGCGCCACGAGCAGTACTTC. It is translated as CASSLSQRHEQYF.

The rearrangement uses TRBV25-1 and TRBJ2-7; TRBD1 might be the D (5 bases). The CDR3 has 16 amino acids. The ends were cut back, 1 base at V and 4 bases at J, with 17 bases in the middle. Germline CDR1 MGHDK, CDR2 SYGVNS. CDR3 sequence: CASSEFRAGSAYEQYF. CDR3 sequence (DNA): TGTGCCAGCAGTGAATTCAGGGCAGGGTCAGCATACGAGCAGTACTTC.

A few counts support this clone. V and J are TRBV2 and TRBJ2-1; a possible D gene is TRBD2 (6 bases). Trimming shortened V by 4 bases and J by 0 bases, and 16 bases separated the two germline ends. Germline-derived CDR1 and CDR2 are SNHLY and FYNNEI. There are 17 residues in the CDR3. CDR3 DNA: TGTGCCAGCAGTGGCTCCAGCGGACTAACCTCCTACAATGAGCAGTTCTTC. Its protein product is CASSGSSGLTSYNEQFF.

This clone was seen more than once but under ten times. This chain uses TRBV29-1 with TRBJ2-5; 14 bases fit TRBD2. CDR1 and CDR2 (germline): SQVTM, ANQGSEA. This CDR3 is 16 amino acids long. The junction had 9 bases not matched to a gene; V was cut back by 6 bases and J by 3 bases. The CDR3 spells CSVPGLAGVLEETQYF. The CDR3 DNA reads as TGCAGCGTACCGGGACTAGCGGGAGTATTAGAAGAGACCCAGTACTTC. Combining the CDR3 with reference TRBV29-1 and TRBJ2-5 gives the whole variable domain SAVISQKPSRDICQRGTSLTIQCQVDSQVTMMFWYRQQPGQSLTLIATANQGSEATYESGFVIDKFPISRPNLTFSTLTVSNMSPEDSSIYLCSVPGLAGVLEETQYFGPGTRLLVL.

This rearrangement joins TRBV4-1 to TRBJ2-7; maybe TRBD2 (6 bases). From germline, CDR1 is MGHRA and CDR2 YSYEKL. V gave up 4 bases and J gave up 7 bases, with 20 bases separating them. This CDR3 is built from 15 residues. Here the CDR3 reads CASSRFGSRDREQYF. As DNA, the CDR3 is TGCGCCAGCAGCCGCTTCGGGAGCCGGGATCGGGAGCAGTACTTC.

The chain combines TRBV19 with TRBJ1-5, with D perhaps matching TRBD1 (6 bases). From germline, CDR1 is LNHDA and CDR2 SQIVND (reference sequence). This CDR3 comprises 15 residues. V lost 5 bases and J 2 bases, leaving 13 bases between the germline ends. CDR3 in amino acids: CASSPDRIRNQPQHF. CDR3 DNA: TGTGCCAGTAGTCCCGACAGGATTCGCAATCAGCCCCAGCATTTT.

This clone has just a few counts. The chain has TRBV7-9 and TRBJ2-5; possible D gene TRBD2, 6 bases. Germline CDR1 and CDR2: SEHNR and FQNEAQ (reference sequence). The ends were cut back, 2 bases at V and 0 bases at J, with 13 bases in the middle. The CDR3 has 16 residues. In nucleotides, the CDR3 is TGTGCCAGCAGCTTATCTGGCGGGGCTTACCAAGAGACCCAGTACTTC. It is translated as CASSLSGGAYQETQYF.

The rearrangement links TRBV12-5 to TRBJ1-1; no definite D call. CDR3 length equals 13 residues. Trimming cost V 0 bases and J 6 bases, with 8 bases left between them. The germline V gene encodes CDR1 LGHNT and CDR2 FRNRAP. CDR3 in DNA: TGTGCTAGTGGTTTGGTACCTATGGCTGAAGCTTTCTTT. Translating gives CASGLVPMAEAFF.

This clone has only a few counts. V gene TRBV7-9 combines with J gene TRBJ2-1; D perhaps matches TRBD1 (6 bases). This CDR3 is 14 amino acids long. Germline CDR1 is SEHNR and CDR2 is FQNEAQ (reference sequence). Trimming left V 6 bases short and J 0 bases short, with 9 bases between. CDR3 region: CASSLDSSYNEQFF. The DNA for the CDR3 is TGTGCCAGCAGTTTGGACAGCTCCTACAATGAGCAGTTCTTC.

This clone was detected a few times. The chain couples TRBV2 to TRBJ2-6; 7 positions agree with TRBD1. After removal of 8 bases from V and 0 bases from J, the junction contained 10 bases not matched to a gene. Germline values: CDR1 SNHLY, CDR2 FYNNEI. The CDR3 loop spans 17 amino acids. The CDR3 protein is CASVRTGVLSGANVLTF. CDR3 DNA sequence: TGTGCCAGCGTGCGTACAGGGGTACTCTCTGGGGCCAACGTCCTGACTTTC.

The rearrangement links TRBV6-5 to TRBJ2-3, with D unclear. CDR1 is MNHEY and CDR2 is SVGAGI in the germline V gene. CDR3 length equals 12 residues. The germline V and J ends were trimmed by 0 bases and 5 bases, with 3 bases remaining between them. The CDR3, as DNA: TGTGCCAGCAGTTACTCCCGAGATACGCAGTATTTT. Translated, it gives CASSYSRDTQYF.

The chain has TRBV7-9 and TRBJ2-1, with D unclear. Germline lookup yields CDR1 SEHNR and CDR2 FQNEAQ (reference sequence). The CDR3 has 17 amino acids. The V gene lost 3 bases and the J gene lost 0 bases, with 15 bases spanning the gap. The CDR3 nucleotides read TGTGCCAGCAGCTTGTCGCGCGGCGTAAGCTCCTACAATGAGCAGTTCTTC. It yields the protein CASSLSRGVSSYNEQFF.

Only a few counts were recorded for this clone. The chain links TRBV9 to TRBJ2-3, with unresolved D. Trimming cost V 4 bases and J 0 bases, with 6 bases left between them. CDR1 is SGDLS and CDR2 is YYNGEE in the germline V gene. This CDR3 has 13 residues. CDR3 in DNA: TGTGCCAGCAGCCCATCAAGCACAGATACGCAGTATTTT. Translation gives CASSPSSTDTQYF.